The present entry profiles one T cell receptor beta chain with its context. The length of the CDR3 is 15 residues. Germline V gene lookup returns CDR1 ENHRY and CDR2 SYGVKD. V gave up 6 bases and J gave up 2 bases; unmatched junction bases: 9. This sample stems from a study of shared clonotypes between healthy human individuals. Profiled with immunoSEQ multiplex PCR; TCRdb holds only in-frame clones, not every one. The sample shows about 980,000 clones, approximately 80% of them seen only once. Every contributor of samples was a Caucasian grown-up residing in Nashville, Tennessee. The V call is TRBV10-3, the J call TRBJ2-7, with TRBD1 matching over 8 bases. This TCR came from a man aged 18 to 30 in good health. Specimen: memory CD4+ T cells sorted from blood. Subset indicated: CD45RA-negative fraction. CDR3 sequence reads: CAIRAGTGDPYEQYF. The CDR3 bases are TGTGCCATCAGGGCCGGGACAGGAGACCCCTACGAGCAGTACTTC.